Listed here is a single TCR beta chain. The CDR3 is 20 residues long. This sample was included in a study of T cell changes during pregnancy in multiple sclerosis. Some clones are missing from TCRdb's copy, which holds only in-frame ones; the method was immunoSEQ multiplex PCR. The profile shows tens of thousands of clones, roughly nine tenths of them singletons. The material sequenced was CD8+ T cells from peripheral blood mononuclear cells, taken in the third trimester of pregnancy. This TCR was sampled from a female donor with multiple sclerosis, enrolled in a pregnancy study. The V and J genes are TRBV21-1 and TRBJ2-7; the table's D gene call, TRBD1, was not cross checked with the DNA. TRBV21-1 is flagged as a pseudogene. CDR3 sequence: CASSKVARRYGTGLFYEQYF. The CDR3 nucleotides are TGTGCCAGCAGCAAAGTAGCGCGGCGATATGGGACAGGCCTCTTCTACGAGCAGTACTTC.